This T cell receptor (beta chain) was captured in a study of radiotherapy plus CTLA-4 blockade in lung cancer. The overall study: Around a sixth of patients responded objectively, and about 30% achieved disease control. Study-wide findings and caveats: In blood, tumor-derived TCR clones expanded after radiotherapy plus ipilimumab. According to reports, early shifts in blood T cell clones, alongside interferon-beta, forecast response most accurately.

With regard to this clone: Its antigen is not identified.

Profiling relied on immunoSEQ multiplex PCR, and the TCRdb table lists in-frame clones only, not all of them. The sample lists about 77,000 clones; just under 75% were seen once. Germline CDR1 reads MNHNS; CDR2 reads SASEGT. V was clipped by 2 bases and J by 4 bases; unmatched bases: 7. This CDR3 contains 15 residues. The source is a human donor with non-small cell lung cancer whose response to radiotherapy plus ipilimumab could not be evaluated. The sequenced sample was peripheral blood, obtained from a patient treated with radiotherapy plus ipilimumab. This chain joins TRBV6-1 and TRBJ1-2, with 7 bases lining up with TRBD1. The CDR3 protein is CASSERGRGFYGYTF. CDR3 DNA: TGTGCCAGCAGTGAACGGGGCAGGGGGTTCTATGGCTACACCTTC.